Included here is one T cell receptor (beta chain) sequence, with context. What it binds is not known. The template was genomic DNA from peripheral blood, not RNA. The CDR3 has 15 amino acids. V shed 6 bases, J shed 5 bases, and the junction held 10 bases outside the gene matches. TRB rearrangements spanning V, D and J were amplified using mixed TRB-A/B primers. TCRdb used MiXCR to reprocess the multiplex PCR reads, holding one entry per CDR3 protein. The sample yields over 10,000 distinct CDR3 sequences, about 25% seen once. The entry originates in a study of T cell repertoires in aging, cancer and after chemotherapy. On the study more broadly: Repeat sampling of healthy donors over several months to years showed clear clonal overlap. The full dataset contained 8.5 million to 10 million TCR reads.

Study-level results: Median generation probability rose over the chemotherapy interval in each cancer cohort, suggesting rebound thymic output. Age-matched healthy donors had significantly more diverse, less clonal blood TCR repertoires than untreated cancer patients.

The specimen was blood. This clonotype was sampled from a human donor in good health. The rearrangement joins TRBV23-1 to TRBJ1-2, with 9 bases matching TRBD1. TRBV23-1 is an ORF, and what it does is uncertain. The CDR3 nucleotides are TGCGCCAGCAGGAACTTACAGGGGGCTGGGTATGGCTACACCTTC. The encoded protein is CASRNLQGAGYGYTF.